A single sample is the source of the 25 T cell receptor beta chains below, sequenced in a study of shared clonotypes between healthy human individuals. TCRdb keeps only in-frame clones here, not all; method: immunoSEQ multiplex PCR. Of about 2.1 million clones in the sample, 80% to 95% were seen once. Selected positively for CCR7 and CD45RO-negative, naive CD8 cells excluded terminally differentiated effector memory CD45RA+ cells. The sample consisted of naive CD8+ T cells from PBMCs. Receptors were obtained from a man aged 18 to 29 in good health. Some clones in this sample may be carry-over from other donors' samples.

The V gene is TRBV7-9, the J gene TRBJ2-7, with D hard to call. Per the germline V gene, CDR1 is SEHNR and CDR2 is FQNEAQ (reference sequence). The CDR3 sequence is 12 residues long. V gave up 4 bases and J gave up 13 bases, with 17 bases separating them. For the CDR3, the DNA is TGTGCCAGCAGCTCGGGCCAGGCGGAACGTTACTTC. The encoded protein is CASSSGQAERYF.

The rearrangement links TRBV28 to TRBJ2-7; D remains ambiguous. Deletions cut 5 bases from V and 2 bases from J, with 16 bases between. Looked up from germline, CDR1 is MDHEN and CDR2 is SYDVKM. This CDR3 has 15 amino acids. The CDR3 protein is CASSPFFGTAYEQYF. The CDR3 coding sequence is TGTGCCAGCAGTCCCTTTTTCGGAACCGCCTACGAGCAGTACTTC.

The J gene is TRBJ2-2, the V gene TRBV2; 7 bases fit TRBD2. Germline V gene sequence: CDR1 SNHLY, CDR2 FYNNEI. V was pared by 5 bases and J by 0 bases, with 9 bases of the junction left unmatched. CDR3 length: 17 residues. The CDR3 reads CASSKVPLAPNTGELFF. CDR3 coding DNA: TGTGCCAGCAGTAAAGTCCCACTAGCGCCGAACACCGGGGAGCTGTTTTTT. The whole variable domain, remainder taken from reference TRBV2 and TRBJ2-2, is EPEVTQTPSHQVTQMGQEVILRCVPISNHLYFYWYRQILGQKVEFLVSFYNNEISEKSEIFDDQFSVERPDGSNFTLKIRSTKLEDSAMYFCASSKVPLAPNTGELFFGEGSRLTVL.

This clone was counted a single time. This sequence joins TRBV11-2 and TRBJ2-5; the D is unclear. Trimming took off 6 bases at V and 0 bases at J, with 11 bases between the two ends. There are 14 residues in the CDR3. Germline V lookup: CDR1 SGHAT, CDR2 FQNNGV. CDR3 bases: TGTGCCAGCAGGGAAAGAACGTACCAAGAGACCCAGTACTTC. It translates to CASRERTYQETQYF.

This chain links TRBV27 with TRBJ1-1, with D tentatively TRBD1 (6 bases). V dropped 6 bases and J dropped 0 bases, with 11 bases sitting between them. Germline V gene data show CDR1 as MNHEY and CDR2 as SMNVEV (reference sequence). The CDR3 runs to 14 residues. The CDR3 spells CASSRDIMNTEAFF. In DNA form, the CDR3 reads TGTGCCAGCAGCCGGGACATCATGAACACTGAAGCTTTCTTT.

As regards this clone: One end of the junction is discordant with germline, which a read error may explain. V gene TRBV7-2 combines with J gene TRBJ2-3, with 10 bases aligning to TRBD2. CDR3 length: 12 amino acids. Germline-derived CDR1 and CDR2 are SGHTA and FQGNSA. The CDR3 is CASSLRLAGVFF. In DNA form, the CDR3 reads TGTGCCAGCAGCTTAAGGCTAGCGGGAGTGTTCTTT. Using reference TRBV7-2 and TRBJ2-3 for the parts outside the CDR3, the full variable domain is GAGVSQSPSNKVTEKGKDVELRCDPISGHTALYWYRQSLGQGLEFLIYFQGNSAPDKSGLPSDRFSAERTGGSVSTLTIQRTQQEDSAVYLCASSLRLAGVFFGPGTRLTVL.

The genes are TRBV19 and TRBJ2-1; 8 nucleotides match TRBD1. The CDR3 has 16 amino acids. Trimming removed 5 bases from V and 0 bases from J; junction bases left unmatched: 6. Germline V gives CDR1 LNHDA, CDR2 SQIVND (reference sequence). CDR3 in DNA: TGTGCCAGTAGTTTCAGGGGGCGCGACTCCTACAATGAGCAGTTCTTC. This codes for CASSFRGRDSYNEQFF.

The CDR3 DNA reads TGCGCCAGCAGCTTAGGCCCGGGAGGCAATCAGCCCCAGCATTTT. Residues: CASSLGPGGNQPQHF. This chain uses TRBV5-1 with TRBJ1-5; no firm D call. The V and J ends lost 2 bases and 2 bases respectively, with 11 bases between them. From germline, CDR1 is SGHRS and CDR2 YFSETQ. This CDR3 region has 15 residues.

This clone turned up a few times. This chain connects TRBV16 to TRBJ2-1; the D is unclear. V was trimmed by 3 bases and J by 6 bases, leaving 12 bases between them. The CDR3 has 14 residues. Germline V gives CDR1 KGHSY, CDR2 FQNENV. The chain's CDR3 is CASSQSGLSNEQFF. The CDR3 nucleotides are TGTGCCAGCAGCCAGAGTGGGCTGTCCAATGAGCAGTTCTTC.

This chain joins TRBV4-1 and TRBJ1-2; TRBD1 matches at 8 bases. Germline V gene sequence: CDR1 MGHRA, CDR2 YSYEKL. This CDR3 has 18 residues. V was pared by 0 bases and J by 4 bases, with 13 bases of the junction left unmatched. CDR3 sequence reads: CASSQDDSRGGQVYGYTF. As DNA, the CDR3 is TGCGCCAGCAGCCAAGATGACTCCCGGGGGGGACAGGTCTATGGCTACACCTTC.

For the CDR3, the DNA is TGTGCCAGTAGTACTCCCTCGACAGGGAACTATGGCTACACCTTC. This gives the protein CASSTPSTGNYGYTF. The chain employs TRBV19 and TRBJ1-2, with TRBD1 matching over 7 bases. V gave up 4 bases and J gave up 2 bases; unmatched junction bases: 7. CDR3 length equals 15 residues. CDR1 LNHDA and CDR2 SQIVND come from the germline V gene (reference sequence).

The chain is built from TRBV29-1 and TRBJ2-2; D is ambiguous. This CDR3 is 13 amino acids long. V was pared by 4 bases and J by 5 bases, with 11 bases between. The germline V gene encodes CDR1 SQVTM and CDR2 ANQGSEA. The CDR3 DNA is TGCAGCGTTGTTAGGGTGGGGACCGGGGAGCTGTTTTTT. It encodes CSVVRVGTGELFF.

The CDR3 bases are TGTGCCAGCAGTTCCCCTAATGGGACTGGGGGTAGCCTCTACGAGCAGTACTTC. It specifies CASSSPNGTGGSLYEQYF. The chain uses TRBV28 and TRBJ2-7, with D possibly TRBD2 on 6 matching bases. Germline V CDR1 and CDR2: MDHEN, SYDVKM. V was cut by 4 bases and J by 3 bases, with 25 bases left in between. The CDR3 is 18 amino acids.

The chain carries TRBV5-1 and TRBJ1-1, with D perhaps TRBD1 (5 bases). Deletions cut 2 bases from V and 2 bases from J, with 10 bases between. From germline, CDR1 is SGHRS and CDR2 YFSETQ. The CDR3 loop spans 14 amino acids. CDR3 loop: CASSFMGVNTEAFF. The CDR3 DNA sequence: TGCGCCAGCAGCTTTATGGGGGTAAACACTGAAGCTTTCTTT.

The rearrangement uses TRBV28 and TRBJ1-5, with TRBD1 as a possible D gene (6 bases). Trimming took 5 bases from V and 7 from J, leaving 15 bases between them. The CDR3 has 14 amino acids. Germline CDR1 MDHEN, CDR2 SYDVKM. CDR3 in DNA: TGTGCCAGCAGTCGGGGGCGGGGGGCCCAGCCCCAGCATTTT. This encodes CASSRGRGAQPQHF.

The chain is built from TRBV25-1 and TRBJ2-1, with D perhaps matching TRBD2 (6 bases). V gave up 4 bases and J gave up 7 bases, with 14 bases separating them. CDR3 length: 14 amino acids. Germline V gives CDR1 MGHDK, CDR2 SYGVNS. CDR3 sequence: CASSVSLEGNEQFF. The CDR3 nucleotides read TGTGCCAGCAGTGTAAGCTTGGAGGGAAATGAGCAGTTCTTC. The whole variable domain, remainder taken from reference TRBV25-1 and TRBJ2-1, is EADIYQTPRYLVIGTGKKITLECSQTMGHDKMYWYQQDPGMELHLIHYSYGVNSTEKGDLSSESTVSRIRTEHFPLTLESARPSHTSQYLCASSVSLEGNEQFFGPGTRLTVL.

The chain carries TRBV30 and TRBJ2-7; weak D call: TRBD2 (6 bases). Germline CDR1 is GTSNPN and CDR2 is SVGIG (reference sequence). Trimming removed 0 bases from V and 2 bases from J, with 17 bases in between. The CDR3 has 16 amino acids. CDR3 bases: TGTGCCTGGAGTGTCCTTAGCGGAAGAACCCCCTACGAGCAGTACTTC. Translated, it gives CAWSVLSGRTPYEQYF.

Comment on this clone: Different DNA sequences within this sample yield the same CDR3. The genes are TRBV9 and TRBJ2-7, with 8 bases fitting TRBD1. This CDR3 has 15 amino acids. Germline loops: CDR1 SGDLS, CDR2 YYNGEE. Trimming removed 4 bases from V and 4 bases from J; junction bases left unmatched: 10. CDR3 coding DNA: TGTGCCAGCAGCCCATCCGGGACAGGTGTATACGAGCAGTACTTC. Translating gives CASSPSGTGVYEQYF.

V gene TRBV28 combines with J gene TRBJ2-7; TRBD2 might be the D (6 bases). V lost 6 bases, J lost 0 bases, and 12 bases lay in between. The CDR3 loop spans 14 amino acids. Germline V CDR1 and CDR2: MDHEN, SYDVKM. The CDR3 nucleotides are TGTGCCAGCAGCAGCGTGCGGGACTCCTACGAGCAGTACTTC. Protein product: CASSSVRDSYEQYF.

This clone was seen just once. Different DNA sequences within this sample yield the same CDR3. CDR3: CASSLISGQPQHF. CDR3 in DNA: TGTGCCAGCAGTTTGATCTCTGGGCAGCCCCAGCATTTT. The gene calls are TRBV28 and TRBJ1-5; no reliable D call. Germline values: CDR1 MDHEN, CDR2 SYDVKM. Trimming stripped 3 bases from V and 7 bases from J, with 10 bases between. This CDR3 spans 13 amino acids.

This rearrangement joins TRBV15 to TRBJ1-1; 8 nucleotides agree with TRBD1. V dropped 2 bases and J dropped 1; count of bases not matched to a gene: 3. The CDR3 is made up of 15 amino acids. Germline-derived CDR1 and CDR2 are LNHNV and YYDKDF (reference sequence). The chain's CDR3 is CATSRRQGTNTEAFF. CDR3 in DNA: TGTGCCACCAGCAGAAGACAGGGGACGAACACTGAAGCTTTCTTT.

The V gene is TRBV27, the J gene TRBJ2-1; D uncertain. This CDR3 is built from 14 residues. Germline V gives CDR1 MNHEY, CDR2 SMNVEV (reference sequence). Trimming pared 5 bases from V and 8 bases from J, leaving 16 bases between. The CDR3 nucleotides read TGTGCCAGCAGTATTAGGGTGGACGGCTATGAGCAGTTCTTC. Translation: CASSIRVDGYEQFF.

The rearrangement links TRBV11-2 to TRBJ2-7; no definite D call. The V and J ends lost 5 bases and 3 bases respectively, with 20 bases between them. Germline V gives CDR1 SGHAT, CDR2 FQNNGV. The CDR3 consists of 16 residues. CDR3 sequence reads: CASSPPRGQARYEQYF. For the CDR3, the DNA is TGTGCCAGCAGCCCCCCCCGTGGGCAGGCCCGCTACGAGCAGTACTTC.

The J gene is TRBJ2-1, the V gene TRBV19; TRBD2 aligns across 10 bases. CDR1 and CDR2 from the germline V gene are LNHDA and SQIVND (reference sequence). With 2 bases clipped from V and 3 bases from J, the junction kept 1 base outside the gene matches. This CDR3 contains 15 residues. CDR3 in DNA: TGTGCCAGTAGTATATGGACTAGCGGCTACAATGAGCAGTTCTTC. As protein: CASSIWTSGYNEQFF.

About this clone itself: Other DNA sequences in the same sample also yield this CDR3. V and J are TRBV27 and TRBJ2-7; TRBD1 is a possible D gene (5 bases). V lost 0 bases, J lost 0 bases, and 6 bases lay in between. The CDR3 totals 14 residues. Germline CDR1 reads MNHEY; CDR2 reads SMNVEV (reference sequence). Here the CDR3 DNA reads TGTGCCAGCAGTTTATCCGACAGCTCCTACGAGCAGTACTTC. Protein sequence: CASSLSDSSYEQYF.